What follows is one TCR beta chain and its context. The antigen this receptor binds is unknown. No base quality information exists; no much larger clone differs at one position. TCRbeta CDR3 regions were amplified from genomic DNA using the immunoSEQ Assay, a bias-controlled multiplex PCR. Turning to the authors' computational methods: Within the assay, amplification of reference gene primers was used to estimate how many nucleated cells each sample contained. To quantify the absolute abundance of each unique TCRbeta CDR3 rearrangement, sequence reads were collapsed and filtered. For each sample, productive Simpson clonality was calculated by taking the square root of Simpson's diversity index across productive rearrangements. Not all clones reach the TCRdb copy of this immuneACCESS table, which keeps in-frame sequences only. Checked studies attribute under half of the gap to unresolved V genes and leave the rest unexplained. V and J calls and clone size are those listed in that table; D and trimming were worked out from the DNA. Recorded for this sample are around 110,000 clones; approximately 80% of them occurred a single time. Of the sample, 4% to 5.5% falls within the top ten clones.

CDR3 length: 16 amino acids, cysteine to phenylalanine. The sequence is cut down to CDR3 DNA, 48 bases in frame from base 1. CDR1 and CDR2 (SEHNR, FQNEAQ) derive from the germline V gene (reference sequence). The V end gives up 7 bases and the J end 4 bases, leaving 13 bases in the junction not matched to a gene. The record originates from a study of blood T cell repertoires in COVID-19 (dated by TCRdb to 2018 to 2020). Regarding the research as a whole: Samples covering the acute and convalescent phases of COVID-19 were provided by collaborators in the United States, Italy and Spain. The prospective study material was composed of cDNA or gDNA derived from T cells, B-cell-depleted T cells, or PBMCs. Deeply sampled blood TCRbeta repertoires from subjects exposed to, actively infected with, or recovered from COVID-19 were included in the dataset. The repertoires were released in a freely available public database meant as a resource for research on the immune response to SARS-CoV-2. The samples were drawn from the first 160 participants of the ongoing ImmuneRACE study and from 1,254 subjects provided by 6 global collaborators. Nearly every sample came with metadata listing a de-identified subject ID, COVID-19 status, age in years and sex. Where available, HLA class I and class II types were obtained from metadata supplied by the sample provider rather than from assay-based typing.

Paper-wide results and their limitations: The quantity of clinical and demographic metadata differed by source and by participant and was supplied without curation.

The collaborating institutions used their own protocols to collect whole blood in K2EDTA tubes. For TCRbeta analysis, collaborator samples were shipped as frozen whole blood, as isolated PBMCs, or as DNA extracted from either sample type. This clonotype was sampled from a woman in her seventies with acute or convalescent COVID-19. Recombination linked TRBV7-9 to TRBJ2-1, with 7 bases matching TRBD2. The sequenced sample was peripheral blood. At the DNA level, the sequence is TGTGCCAGCACCCGGTGGGAGGGCGACGGATACAATGAGCAGTTCTTC. It is translated as CASTRWEGDGYNEQFF.